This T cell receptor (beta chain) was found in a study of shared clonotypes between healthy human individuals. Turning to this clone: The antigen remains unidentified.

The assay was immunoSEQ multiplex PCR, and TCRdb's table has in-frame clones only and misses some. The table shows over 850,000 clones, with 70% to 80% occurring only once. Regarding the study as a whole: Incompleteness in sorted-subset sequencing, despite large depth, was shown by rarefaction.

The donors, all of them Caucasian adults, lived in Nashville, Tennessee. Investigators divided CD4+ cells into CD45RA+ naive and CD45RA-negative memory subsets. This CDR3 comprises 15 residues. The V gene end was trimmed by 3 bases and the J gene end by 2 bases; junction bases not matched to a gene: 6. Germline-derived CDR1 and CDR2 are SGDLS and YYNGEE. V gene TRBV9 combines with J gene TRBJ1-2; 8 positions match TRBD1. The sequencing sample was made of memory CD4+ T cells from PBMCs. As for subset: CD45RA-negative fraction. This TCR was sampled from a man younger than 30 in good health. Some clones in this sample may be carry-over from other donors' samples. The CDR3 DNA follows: TGTGCCAGCAGCGCTCAGACAGGGGCCAACTATGGCTACACCTTC. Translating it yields CASSAQTGANYGYTF.